These 17 T cell receptor beta chains came from one sample sequenced in a study of OX40 agonist ivuxolimab in advanced cancers. Sequencing used immunoSEQ multiplex PCR; TCRdb keeps in-frame clones, though not all of them. The sample records roughly 75,000 clones, 85% to 90% being singletons. Specimen: CD4+ or CD8+ T cells sorted from blood, collected in a trial of the OX40 agonist ivuxolimab. These receptors all come from an adult with an advanced solid tumor such as melanoma, head and neck, liver or kidney cancer.

This sequence joins TRBV19 and TRBJ1-1; D gene unclear. The germline gives CDR1 LNHDA, CDR2 SQIVND (reference sequence). V lost 3 bases, J lost 2 bases, and 10 bases lay in between. The CDR3 contains 14 residues. CDR3 residues: CASSIGADNTEAFF. The CDR3 region has the DNA TGTGCCAGTAGTATCGGAGCAGATAACACTGAAGCTTTCTTT.

The sample holds a few counts of this clone. The V call is TRBV25-1, the J call TRBJ2-2; D ambiguous. The V end was cut by 3 bases, the J end by 5 bases, with 16 bases between. This CDR3 is 16 amino acids long. CDR1 and CDR2 (germline): MGHDK, SYGVNS. CDR3 residues: CASSDRTLGWTGELFF. The DNA of the CDR3 is TGTGCCAGCAGTGATAGGACGTTAGGATGGACCGGGGAGCTGTTTTTT.

V usage is TRBV5-1 and J usage is TRBJ2-7, with D perhaps matching TRBD1 (6 bases). The ends were cut back, 4 bases at V and 5 bases at J, with 19 bases in the middle. CDR1 is SGHRS and CDR2 is YFSETQ in the germline V gene. The CDR3 spans 15 residues. CDR3 sequence: CASSGRTVGSDEQYF. CDR3 nucleotide sequence: TGCGCCAGCAGCGGAAGGACAGTCGGTTCGGACGAGCAGTACTTC.

The rearrangement joins TRBV4-2 to TRBJ2-3; no reliable D call. Trimming pared 0 bases from V and 2 bases from J, leaving 9 bases between. The CDR3 extends over 15 amino acids. Germline CDR1 LGHNA, CDR2 YNFKEQ. The chain's CDR3 is CASSQDVGYTDTQYF. In DNA, the CDR3 is TGTGCCAGCAGCCAAGATGTGGGGTACACAGATACGCAGTATTTT.

The CDR3 DNA sequence: TGCGCCAGCAGCCAGAGCATTACTTACTATGGCTACACCTTC. Amino acid sequence: CASSQSITYYGYTF. The chain has TRBV4-3 and TRBJ1-2; no clear D. The CDR3 has 14 residues. The germline V gene encodes CDR1 LGHNA and CDR2 YSLEER. V was trimmed by 3 bases and J by 3 bases, leaving 11 bases between them.

This rearrangement joins TRBV4-1 to TRBJ2-5, with 12 bases lining up with TRBD2. The V segment lost 4 bases and the J segment 0 bases; nucleotides outside the gene matches: 3. The CDR3 covers 16 residues. Germline V gene sequence: CDR1 MGHRA, CDR2 YSYEKL. Here the CDR3 reads CASSLLAGGYQETQYF. DNA for the CDR3: TGCGCCAGCAGCCTGCTAGCGGGGGGGTACCAAGAGACCCAGTACTTC.

The chain recombines TRBV6-5 with TRBJ1-1; the match to TRBD1 covers 8 bases. J lost 10 bases, V lost 5 bases, and 12 bases had no gene match. CDR1 is MNHEY and CDR2 is SVGAGI in the germline V gene. This CDR3 has 14 residues. CDR3 amino acids: CASSDNRDRIAAFF. DNA for the CDR3: TGTGCCAGCAGTGATAACCGGGACAGGATTGCAGCTTTCTTT.

The J gene is TRBJ1-5, the V gene TRBV18; the match to TRBD1 covers 9 bases. This CDR3 spans 13 amino acids. Germline V lookup: CDR1 KGHSH, CDR2 LQKENI. Germline trimming cut 8 bases from V and 8 bases from J; bases unmatched to any gene: 7. The CDR3 here is CASQQDRGKPQHF. The CDR3, as DNA: TGTGCCAGCCAACAGGACAGGGGTAAGCCCCAGCATTTT. The full variable domain, rest sourced from reference TRBV18 and TRBJ1-5, is NAGVMQNPRHLVRRRGQEARLRCSPMKGHSHVYWYRQLPEEGLKFMVYLQKENIIDESGMPKERFSAEFPKEGPSILRIQQVVRGDSAAYFCASQQDRGKPQHFGDGTRLSIL.

The chain couples TRBV6-1 to TRBJ2-5, with TRBD2 identical over 9 bases. Trimming at V came to 8 bases and at J to 5 bases, leaving 9 bases not matched to a gene. This CDR3 spans 14 amino acids. Germline V CDR1 and CDR2: MNHNS, SASEGT. The CDR3 nucleotides are TGTGCCAGCGGGGATAGCGGGAGTTGGGAGACCCAGTACTTC. Protein: CASGDSGSWETQYF.

This chain connects TRBV5-4 to TRBJ2-5, with a tentative D call TRBD2 (6 bases). Near its end, the DNA agrees better with TRBJ2-7, so the J call may be wrong. This CDR3 has 17 residues. Per the germline V gene, CDR1 is SGHNT and CDR2 is YYREEE (reference sequence). The CDR3 nucleotides are TGTGCCAGCAGTTCAGCCAGCAACGGGAGACGGGTCGACGAGCAGTACTTC. Encoded protein: CASSSASNGRRVDEQYF.

This clone appeared a single time. The chain links TRBV30 to TRBJ1-2; the D gene is possibly TRBD1 (6 bases). The ends were cut back, 3 bases at V and 8 bases at J, with 19 bases in the middle. CDR1 is GTSNPN, CDR2 SVGIG, per germline (reference sequence). This CDR3 comprises 14 residues. In DNA, the CDR3 is TGTGCCTGGAGCCGGGGGGAGTACAGGGAAGGCTACACCTTC. It translates to CAWSRGEYREGYTF.

This chain connects TRBV27 to TRBJ2-1, with 7 bases aligning to TRBD2. CDR1 and CDR2 (germline): MNHEY, SMNVEV (reference sequence). With V trimmed by 2 bases and J by 7 bases, 5 bases remained unmatched. The CDR3 is made up of 14 amino acids. The CDR3 is CASSLGGRPNEQFF. CDR3 in DNA: TGTGCCAGCAGTTTAGGCGGGAGACCAAATGAGCAGTTCTTC.

This chain links TRBV7-2 with TRBJ1-1; a weak D match, TRBD1 (5 bases). With 3 bases removed from V and 5 bases from J, the gap between germline ends came to 13 bases. Germline V gene data show CDR1 as SGHTA and CDR2 as FQGNSA. The CDR3 is made up of 14 amino acids. The CDR3 protein is CASSFWQGKTEAFF. The CDR3 nucleotides are TGTGCCAGCAGCTTTTGGCAGGGTAAAACTGAAGCTTTCTTT. Drawing the rest from reference TRBV7-2 and TRBJ1-1, the complete variable domain is GAGVSQSPSNKVTEKGKDVELRCDPISGHTALYWYRQSLGQGLEFLIYFQGNSAPDKSGLPSDRFSAERTGGSVSTLTIQRTQQEDSAVYLCASSFWQGKTEAFFGQGTRLTVV.

The chain couples TRBV2 to TRBJ1-2, with D perhaps TRBD1 (5 bases). CDR1 and CDR2 from the germline V gene are SNHLY and FYNNEI. The ends were cut back, 8 bases at V and 3 bases at J, with 22 bases in the middle. The CDR3 totals 16 residues. CDR3 in DNA: TGTGCCAGCCAAGGGACCTCTGCTACGTCTTACTATGGCTACACCTTC. This sequence encodes CASQGTSATSYYGYTF.

J is TRBJ2-7 and V is TRBV11-2; no clear D. The CDR3 has 16 residues. Germline V CDR1 and CDR2: SGHAT, FQNNGV. Trimming left V 1 base short and J 2 bases short, with 15 bases between. Written as DNA, the CDR3 is TGTGCCAGCAGCTTAGCGAACGATAACGATCCCTACGAGCAGTACTTC. Translating it yields CASSLANDNDPYEQYF.

This rearrangement joins TRBV11-3 to TRBJ2-7; 7 bases match TRBD1. The CDR3 loop spans 15 amino acids. Looked up from germline, CDR1 is SGHNT and CDR2 is YENEEA. V dropped 5 bases and J dropped 6; count of bases not matched to a gene: 13. As DNA, the CDR3 is TGTGCCAGCAGCCCCTCCGGGACAGAGGGGACCGAGCAGTACTTC. Its protein product is CASSPSGTEGTEQYF. Based on the CDR3 plus reference TRBV11-3 and TRBJ2-7, the full variable domain is EAGVVQSPRYKIIEKKQPVAFWCNPISGHNTLYWYLQNLGQGPELLIRYENEEAVDDSQLPKDRFSAERLKGVDSTLKIQPAELGDSAVYLCASSPSGTEGTEQYFGPGTRLTVT.

This sequence joins TRBV30 and TRBJ2-3, with D possibly called TRBD1 or TRBD2 (5 bases each). Trimming shortened V by 3 bases and J by 2 bases, and 9 bases separated the two germline ends. CDR1 is GTSNPN and CDR2 is SVGIG in the germline V gene (reference sequence). The CDR3 has 13 amino acids. The chain's CDR3 is CAWRVGVTDTQYF. The CDR3 DNA is TGTGCCTGGAGAGTGGGGGTCACAGATACGCAGTATTTT.